This TCR beta chain was sequenced for a study of shared clonotypes between healthy human individuals. The germline V gene has CDR1 MNHNY and CDR2 SVGAGI (reference sequence). J was trimmed by 0 bases and V by 5 bases; bases with no gene match: 5. The CDR3 runs 16 residues. Sequenced by immunoSEQ multiplex PCR; TCRdb stores in-frame clones only, minus some. Among over 950,000 clones listed, about 80% were seen once. This clonotype was sampled from a young man in good health. Some clones in this sample may be carry-over from other donors' samples. Input material: memory CD4+ T cells from PBMCs. As for subset: CD45RA-negative fraction. The rearrangement uses TRBV6-6 and TRBJ2-7; 12 nucleotides agree with TRBD2. CDR3 region: CASSNGLAGSSYEQYF. CDR3 DNA: TGTGCCAGCAGTAACGGACTAGCGGGGAGCTCCTACGAGCAGTACTTC.